These 16 T cell receptor beta chains were all obtained from the same sample, sequenced in a study of cytomegalovirus exposure and HLA in healthy donors. The protocol was immunoSEQ multiplex PCR, while the TCRdb copy is restricted to in-frame clones and leaves out a portion. The table has 150,000 to 200,000 clones, roughly 82% seen once; the top ten hold 6% to 9%. The sequenced sample was PBMCs. The receptors come from a man between 18 and 35 years old in good health and CMV-seropositive.

V usage is TRBV25-1 and J usage is TRBJ2-5; TRBD1 matches at 9 bases. The CDR3 length is 12 residues. CDR1 and CDR2 from the germline V gene are MGHDK and SYGVNS. After removal of 11 bases from V and 4 bases from J, the junction contained 5 bases not matched to a gene. The CDR3: CASWDRVETQYF. The CDR3 DNA sequence: TGTGCCTCCTGGGACAGGGTAGAGACCCAGTACTTC.

The rearrangement joins TRBV7-9 to TRBJ2-7, with 8 bases that match TRBD2. Germline CDR1 SEHNR, CDR2 FQNEAQ (reference sequence). CDR3 size: 17 residues. V was clipped by 2 bases and J by 2 bases; unmatched bases: 11. The CDR3 reads CASSLNPGGRITYEQYF. In nucleotides, the CDR3 is TGTGCCAGCAGCTTAAATCCAGGCGGGAGGATTACCTACGAGCAGTACTTC.

The chain couples TRBV5-4 to TRBJ2-7; 10 positions agree with TRBD1. There are 14 residues in the CDR3. CDR1 SGHNT and CDR2 YYREEE come from the germline V gene (reference sequence). The ends lost 3 bases at V and 2 bases at J; junction bases unmatched: 2. CDR3 bases: TGTGCCAGCAGCTGGGGGACAGGGGCCTACGAGCAGTACTTC. Its protein is CASSWGTGAYEQYF.

The table lists this clone with a count of one. The rearrangement uses TRBV29-1 and TRBJ2-1; TRBD2 might be the D (5 bases). V lost 7 bases to trimming and J lost 8 bases, with 18 bases between them. Germline CDR1 reads SQVTM; CDR2 reads ANQGSEA. This CDR3 spans 13 amino acids. CDR3 sequence reads: CSAQIWRADEQFF. The CDR3 DNA reads as TGCAGCGCCCAAATATGGAGAGCGGATGAGCAGTTCTTC.

The gene calls are TRBV6-5 and TRBJ1-1; D gene ambiguous. CDR1 and CDR2 from the germline V gene are MNHEY and SVGAGI. V was clipped by 10 bases and J by 1 base, with 13 bases between them. This CDR3 region has 13 residues. This chain's CDR3 is CATNWAGNTEAFF. The CDR3, as DNA: TGTGCCACCAACTGGGCAGGGAACACTGAAGCTTTCTTT.

This sequence joins TRBV5-1 and TRBJ2-6, with 7 bases identical to TRBD1. Germline V gene data show CDR1 as SGHRS and CDR2 as YFSETQ. V was pared by 4 bases and J by 0 bases, with 7 bases of the junction left unmatched. The CDR3 consists of 17 residues. CDR3 DNA: TGCGCCAGCAGCCCTGGACAGGCTAGCTCTGGGGCCAACGTCCTGACTTTC. Protein: CASSPGQASSGANVLTF.

The chain recombines TRBV7-9 with TRBJ2-6; no definite D call. CDR1 and CDR2 from the germline V gene are SEHNR and FQNEAQ (reference sequence). This CDR3 is 15 amino acids long. Trimming took 5 bases from V and 2 from J, leaving 10 bases between them. The CDR3 DNA follows: TGTGCCAGCAGCCCGCCCTCGGCTGGGGCCAACGTCCTGACTTTC. Its protein product is CASSPPSAGANVLTF.

CDR3 bases: TGTGCCAGCAGGTTTGACAGAGTCACTAATCAGCCCCAGCATTTT. The encoded protein is CASRFDRVTNQPQHF. The chain employs TRBV2 and TRBJ1-5; D may be TRBD1 (5 bases). Per germline, CDR1 SNHLY and CDR2 FYNNEI. The V gene lost 6 bases and the J gene lost 4 bases, with 16 bases spanning the gap. CDR3 length: 15 amino acids.

J is TRBJ1-5 and V is TRBV7-2, with 7 bases fitting TRBD1. The CDR3 totals 15 residues. CDR1 SGHTA and CDR2 FQGNSA come from the germline V gene. V shed 5 bases and J 1 base; nucleotides not matched to a gene: 5. DNA of the CDR3: TGTGCCAGCAGCGCCCAGACAGGGAGCAATCAGCCCCAGCATTTT. Protein: CASSAQTGSNQPQHF.

This clone was observed a handful of times. The gene calls are TRBV4-1 and TRBJ1-1; 9 bases fit TRBD1. The germline CDR1 and CDR2 sequences are MGHRA and YSYEKL. The CDR3 is 15 amino acids. J was trimmed by 3 bases and V by 0 bases; bases with no gene match: 2. The CDR3 sequence is CASSQEDRGDTEAFF. The CDR3 nucleotides read TGCGCCAGCAGCCAAGAGGACAGGGGAGACACTGAAGCTTTCTTT.

The chain has TRBV4-1 and TRBJ2-1; 11 bases fit TRBD2. The V segment lost 2 bases and the J segment 8 bases; nucleotides outside the gene matches: 11. The CDR3 covers 17 residues. CDR1 MGHRA and CDR2 YSYEKL come from the germline V gene. CDR3 nucleotide sequence: TGCGCCAGCAGCCAACAATTACTAGCGGGAGCCGGGCATGAGCAGTTCTTC. Protein product: CASSQQLLAGAGHEQFF.

This chain uses TRBV23-1 with TRBJ1-2; TRBD1 agrees at 8 bases. TRBV23-1 has ORF status, its function being uncertain. The V segment lost 5 bases and the J segment 8 bases; nucleotides outside the gene matches: 7. The CDR3 has 13 residues. This CDR3 is CASSNQGAEGYTF. CDR3 DNA sequence: TGCGCCAGCAGTAATCAGGGGGCGGAGGGCTACACCTTC.

The chain is built from TRBV6-4 and TRBJ2-1, with TRBD2 matching 15 bases. Germline V gives CDR1 MRHNA, CDR2 SNTAGT. The J segment lost 8 bases and the V segment lost 8 bases, leaving 4 bases of the junction unmatched. The CDR3 sequence is 14 residues long. The CDR3 nucleotides read TGTGCCAGCCGGCGGACTAGCGGGAGGGATGAGCAGTTCTTC. This gives the protein CASRRTSGRDEQFF.

This rearrangement joins TRBV27 to TRBJ2-4, with D possibly being TRBD1 (6 bases). The CDR3 is made up of 16 amino acids. Germline lookup yields CDR1 MNHEY and CDR2 SMNVEV (reference sequence). Trimming left V 5 bases short and J 1 base short, with 15 bases between. CDR3 region: CASSQRQDRAKNIQYF. The CDR3 coding sequence is TGTGCCAGCAGTCAGAGACAGGATAGGGCCAAAAACATTCAGTACTTC.

This chain uses TRBV4-1 with TRBJ2-1; D gene uncertain. V lost 2 bases to trimming and J lost 8 bases, with 7 bases between them. The V gene's germline CDR1 is MGHRA and CDR2 YSYEKL. The CDR3 loop spans 12 amino acids. In DNA, the CDR3 is TGCGCCAGCAGCCAAAATATATATGAGCAGTTCTTC. Amino acid sequence: CASSQNIYEQFF.

The V gene is TRBV21-1, the J gene TRBJ1-1; TRBD1, the table's D call, lacks a check against the DNA. TRBV21-1 is a pseudogene segment. The CDR3 loop spans 14 amino acids. CDR3 residues: CASSKYDRYTEAFF. The CDR3 DNA is TGTGCCAGCAGCAAATATGACAGGTACACTGAAGCTTTCTTT.